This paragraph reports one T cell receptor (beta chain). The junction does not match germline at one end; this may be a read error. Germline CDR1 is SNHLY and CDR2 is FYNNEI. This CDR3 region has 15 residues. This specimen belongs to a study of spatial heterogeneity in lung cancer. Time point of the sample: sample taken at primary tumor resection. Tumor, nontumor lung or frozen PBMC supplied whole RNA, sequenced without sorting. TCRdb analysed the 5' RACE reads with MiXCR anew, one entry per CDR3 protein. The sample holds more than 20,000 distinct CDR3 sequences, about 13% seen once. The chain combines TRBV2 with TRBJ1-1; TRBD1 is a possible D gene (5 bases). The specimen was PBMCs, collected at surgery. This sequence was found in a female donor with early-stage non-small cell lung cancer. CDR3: CASSEEAAGNTEALF. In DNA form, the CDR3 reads TGTGCCAGCAGTGAAGAAGCGGCAGGGAACACTGAAGCTCTCTTT.